Listed below are T cell receptor beta chains from one sample, sequenced in a study of Ad26.COV2.S vaccination and SARS-CoV-2 variants. Some clones are missing from TCRdb's copy, which holds only in-frame ones; the method was immunoSEQ multiplex PCR. The sample has about 480,000 clones; around 88% are singletons. Source: peripheral blood, taken in a trial of Ad26.COV2.S vaccine versus placebo. Receptor source: a person aged 18-60 years who received the Ad26.COV2.S COVID-19 vaccine or a placebo. Each CDR3 is given with its conserved first and last residue. A D gene is named only where the DNA matches it firmly. Clone size is given for some rows only: seen once, a few or many times, or a class if the clone is expanded.

v_gene	abundance	j_gene	d_gene	CDR3nt	CDR3aa
TRBV29-1	once	TRBJ2-1	TRBD2	TGCAGCGGTGCGGGGCTAGCGGAAACCAATGAGCAGTTCTTC	CSGAGLAETNEQFF
TRBV24-1	few	TRBJ1-2	.	TGTGCCACCAGTGATCATACAGTCAACTATGGCTACACCTTC	CATSDHTVNYGYTF
TRBV7-2	.	TRBJ1-1	.	TGTGCCAGCAGCCTTCCCGGGACTCCTGAAGCTTTCTTT	CASSLPGTPEAFF
TRBV7-8	.	TRBJ1-2	TRBD1	TGTGCCAGCAGCAGGGGACAGGTGGATGGCTACACCTTC	CASSRGQVDGYTF
TRBV6-2/TRBV6-3	.	TRBJ2-2	.	TGTGCCAGCAGTTACTCGAGTTTGTACACCGGGGAGCTGTTTTTT	CASSYSSLYTGELFF
TRBV19	.	TRBJ2-4	TRBD2	TGTGCCAGTAGTATCGAGGGCCGGGGACTAGCGGGAGGGAACATTCAGTACTTC	CASSIEGRGLAGGNIQYF
TRBV5-6	many	TRBJ1-5	.	TGTGCCAGCAGCTTGGGGACAGCGCGCAATCAGCCCCAGCATTTT	CASSLGTARNQPQHF
TRBV6-5	.	TRBJ2-7	TRBD2	TGTGCCAGCAGTAAGATAGGACTAGCGGGACGGGAGCAGTACTTC	CASSKIGLAGREQYF
TRBV7-3	.	TRBJ2-1	TRBD2	TGTGCCAGCAGATCCGGGACTAGCGGGAGGGATGGTGAGCAGTTCTTC	CASRSGTSGRDGEQFF
TRBV2	.	TRBJ2-1	.	TGTGCCAGCAGGGGGATGGGCGTTGGAGGCTCCTACAATGAGCAGTTCTTC	CASRGMGVGGSYNEQFF
TRBV9	.	TRBJ2-1	TRBD2	TGTGCCAGCAGCCCAAGCGGGGCTAGCGGGAGAGATGAGCAGTTCTTC	CASSPSGASGRDEQFF
TRBV2	many	TRBJ2-3	TRBD2	TGTGCCAGCGGACTAGCGGGCACAGATACGCAGTATTTT	CASGLAGTDTQYF
TRBV14	.	TRBJ2-7	.	TGTGCCAGCAGCCATCACGGGGGGCTTTACGAGCAGTACTTC	CASSHHGGLYEQYF
TRBV5-4	.	TRBJ1-1	.	TGTGCCAGCAGCTTACAGATGAACACTGAAGCTTTCTTT	CASSLQMNTEAFF
TRBV6-2/TRBV6-3	.	TRBJ2-4	.	TGTGCCAGCAGTTACAACGTGGGGGCCAAAAACATTCAGTACTTC	CASSYNVGAKNIQYF
TRBV28	.	TRBJ1-4	TRBD1	TGTGCCAGCAGTTTAACAGGGGAATGGGAAAAACTGTTTTTT	CASSLTGEWEKLFF
TRBV4-2	once	TRBJ1-1	TRBD1	TGTGCCAGCAGCCCAGTCGACAGGGGGCGCGGGGGCACTGAAGCTTTCTTT	CASSPVDRGRGGTEAFF
TRBV6-5	.	TRBJ1-1	.	TGTGCCAGCAGCCTGGGACAGAACACTGAAGCTTTCTTT	CASSLGQNTEAFF
TRBV4-2	.	TRBJ1-6	.	TGTGCCAGCAGCCAAGATTTACGGCTCCTGGGTTCACCCCTCCACTTT	CASSQDLRLLGSPLHF
TRBV28	.	TRBJ1-2	.	TGTGCCAGCAGTTCCCCCAGGGGTAGTAGAGGCTATGGCTACACCTTC	CASSSPRGSRGYGYTF
TRBV19	.	TRBJ1-2	.	TGTGCCAGTAGTATGAACGGGTTTCACTATGGCTACACCTTC	CASSMNGFHYGYTF
TRBV19	.	TRBJ1-1	.	TGTGCCAGTAGCGAGGAATGGGACACTGAAGCTTTCTTT	CASSEEWDTEAFF
TRBV30	few	TRBJ2-7	.	TGTGCCTGGAGTCCCTCCTACGAGCAGTACTTC	CAWSPSYEQYF
TRBV5-6	.	TRBJ2-7	TRBD1	TGTGCCAGCAGATGGACAGGTAGCTCCTACGAGCAGTACTTC	CASRWTGSSYEQYF
TRBV6-2/TRBV6-3	.	TRBJ2-1	TRBD2	TGTGCCAGCAGGCCTAGCGGGAGCTATGAGCAGTTCTTC	CASRPSGSYEQFF
TRBV5-6	.	TRBJ1-1	.	TGTGCCAGCAGCTTTAGGGATATGAACACTGAAGCTTTCTTT	CASSFRDMNTEAFF
TRBV19	once	TRBJ1-2	TRBD1	TGTGCCAGTAGTGCAGAACAGGGGGTTCGTGGCTACACCTTC	CASSAEQGVRGYTF
TRBV28	.	TRBJ1-3	.	TGTGCCAGCAGTTTCCAGGGAGGCTCTGGAAACACCATATATTTT	CASSFQGGSGNTIYF
TRBV24-1	.	TRBJ2-1	.	TGTGCCACCAGTGATTTGCAATCCGGGGGCGGCCACAATGAGCAGTTCTTC	CATSDLQSGGGHNEQFF
TRBV19	.	TRBJ2-3	TRBD1	TGTGCCAGTAGTATGGGACAGGGCTTCTCCACAGATACGCAGTATTTT	CASSMGQGFSTDTQYF
TRBV5-1	.	TRBJ1-2	.	TGCGCCAGCAGCGATACCATGGGGGCCATTGGCTACACCTTC	CASSDTMGAIGYTF
TRBV5-8	.	TRBJ1-3	.	TGTGCCAGCAGCTTGAAGACAAGCTCTGGAAACACCATATATTTT	CASSLKTSSGNTIYF
TRBV5-6	few	TRBJ1-5	.	TGTGCCAGCAGCTTCCCCGGGGAGAGCAATCAGCCCCAGCATTTT	CASSFPGESNQPQHF